This T cell receptor beta chain originates from a study of blood T cell repertoires in COVID-19. Whole-study context: Samples representing acute and convalescent COVID-19 were sourced from the United States, Italy and Spain. PBMCs, B-cell-depleted T cells, or T cells were the source of the cDNA or gDNA that made up the material.

There are 17 residues in the CDR3. CDR1 is KGHSH, CDR2 LQKENI, per germline. J was trimmed by 0 bases and V by 3 bases; bases with no gene match: 6. This clone was observed once. Original analysis: Reference gene primer amplification yielded estimated nucleated cell counts. Sequencing used immunoSEQ multiplex PCR; TCRdb keeps in-frame clones, though not all of them. The V and J calls and clone size come from that table; D and trimming were worked out from the DNA. The sample gives 150,000 to 200,000 clones, about 74% of which show up once; 3% is in the top ten. The clonotype was recovered from a woman of 80 years or more with acute or convalescent COVID-19. This rearrangement joins TRBV18 to TRBJ2-3, with 10 bases that match TRBD2. Material for sequencing was peripheral blood. This CDR3 is CASSPFGTSVSTDTQYF. DNA of the CDR3: TGTGCCAGCTCACCCTTCGGGACTAGCGTAAGCACAGATACGCAGTATTTT.